This T cell receptor (beta chain) stems from a study of T cell repertoires in cytomegalovirus infection. Background on the study: Peptides in the study included HLA-C-restricted and HLA-B-restricted CMV epitopes. Carrying CMV and the relevant HLA type showed in public TCR beta signatures. Study-wide findings and caveats: Frequencies of public TCR beta families were cumulated, and this identified carriers of CMV plus the relevant HLA. Within the response measured ex vivo, HLA-C-restricted CMV-specific TCR beta clonotypes were dominant.

One entry per CDR3 protein results from TCRdb running MiXCR on the reads. The sample has 450,000 to 550,000 distinct CDR3 sequences, more than 40% seen once; the top ten hold roughly two fifths. This clonotype was seen a single time. Its specificity is not known. Per germline, CDR1 LGHDT and CDR2 YNNKEL (reference sequence). The CDR3 length is 15 residues. The V and J ends lost 2 bases and 3 bases respectively, with 13 bases between them. Sample: cultured PBMCs, taken from culture after CMV antigen stimulation. This sequence was found in a human donor in good health (CMV status not recorded). Some clones in this sample may be carry-over from other donors' samples. The chain links TRBV3-1 to TRBJ1-2; D perhaps matches TRBD1 (5 bases). The CDR3: CASSQQGRGDYGYTF. The CDR3 DNA reads as TGTGCCAGCAGCCAACAGGGCCGCGGTGACTATGGCTACACCTTC.